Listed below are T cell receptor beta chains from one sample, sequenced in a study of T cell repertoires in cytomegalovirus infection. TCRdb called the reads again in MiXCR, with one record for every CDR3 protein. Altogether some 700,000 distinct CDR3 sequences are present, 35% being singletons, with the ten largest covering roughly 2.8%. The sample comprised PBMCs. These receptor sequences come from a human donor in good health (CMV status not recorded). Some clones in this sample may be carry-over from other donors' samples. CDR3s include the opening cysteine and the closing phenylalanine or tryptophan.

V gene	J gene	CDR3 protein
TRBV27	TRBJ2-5	CASRDRGETQYF
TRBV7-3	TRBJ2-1	CASSLTWGGPGEQFF
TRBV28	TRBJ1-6	CASRRGRNSHNSPLHF
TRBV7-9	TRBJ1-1	CASSVDGGVTEAFF
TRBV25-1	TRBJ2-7	CASSEFPRTGSYEQYF
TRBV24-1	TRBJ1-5	CATGSGGGQPQHF
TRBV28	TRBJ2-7	CASSSKGEFYEQYF
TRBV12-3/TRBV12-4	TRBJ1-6	CASSDSGSPLHF
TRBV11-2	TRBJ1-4	CASSLVSGGADEKLFF
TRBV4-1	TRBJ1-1	CASSQGDRGEAFF
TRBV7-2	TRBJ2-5	CASSSRTIPPYQETQYF
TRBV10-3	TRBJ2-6	CAISGGAAGANVLTF
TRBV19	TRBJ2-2	CASSILGPNTGELFF
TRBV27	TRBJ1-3	CASSDRPWGNSGNTIYF
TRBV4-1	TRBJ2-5	CASSQEGLAWETQYF
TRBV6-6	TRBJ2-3	CASSGSGQAITDTQYF
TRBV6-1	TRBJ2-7	CASSEEPGPSSYEQYF
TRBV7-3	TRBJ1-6	CASSLRGGSSPLHF
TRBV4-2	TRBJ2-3	CASSQERGADTQYF
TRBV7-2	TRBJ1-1	CASSLGGVGATEAFF
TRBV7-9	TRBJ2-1	CASRLDNEQFF
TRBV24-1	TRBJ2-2	CATSVPYTGELFF
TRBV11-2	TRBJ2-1	CASSMGPGLLNNEQFF
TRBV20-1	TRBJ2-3	CSASQLATDTQYF
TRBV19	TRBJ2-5	CASSIGTGVAQYF
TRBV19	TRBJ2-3	CASSGGKSTDTQYF
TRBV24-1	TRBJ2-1	CATAGVTYNEQFF
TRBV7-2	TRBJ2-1	CASSLQGKAQFF
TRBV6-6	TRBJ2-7	CASSYEGYEQYF
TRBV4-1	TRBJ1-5	CASSPASVSNQPQHF
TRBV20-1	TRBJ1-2	CSARGMGPGYGYTF
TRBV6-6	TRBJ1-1	CASTWGTGTNTEAFF
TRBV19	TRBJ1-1	CASSSQGAVDTEAFF
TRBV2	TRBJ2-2	CASPRGPNTGELFF
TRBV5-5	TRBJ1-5	CASSLGRAINQPQHF
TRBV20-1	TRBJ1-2	CSARDGTGGYTF
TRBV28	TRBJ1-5	CASSLSRGTHQPQHF
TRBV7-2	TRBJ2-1	CASSTYNEQFF
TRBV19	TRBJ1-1	CAIIRRNTEAFF
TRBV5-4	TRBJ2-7	CASSAGQTYEQYF
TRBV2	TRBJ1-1	CASSEVVYGTEAFF
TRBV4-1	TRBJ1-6	CASSHGPSTGGNSPLHF
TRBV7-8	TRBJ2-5	CASSPRDRSETQYF
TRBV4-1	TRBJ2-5	CASSPTPGRYQETQYF
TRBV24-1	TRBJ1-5	CATSNSVGTGVNQPQHF
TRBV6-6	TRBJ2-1	CATKGAGSSYNEQFF
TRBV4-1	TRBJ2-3	CASSPNRGEGDTQYF
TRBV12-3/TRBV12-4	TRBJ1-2	CATAGTEYNYGYTF
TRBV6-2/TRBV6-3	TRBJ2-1	CASSYFAGGARRDEQFF
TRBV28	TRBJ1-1	CASSLGQAHTEAFF
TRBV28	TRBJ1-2	CASSLRAESGYTF
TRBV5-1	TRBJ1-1	CASSRDIGAGNTEAFF